Listed below are T cell receptor beta chains from one sample, sequenced in a study of blood T cells in healthy people across ages. TCRdb re-analysed the 5' RACE reads in MiXCR, keeping a single row per CDR3 protein. The sample lists over 1.5 million distinct CDR3 sequences; approximately 50% were seen once. The sample comprised blood. The receptors stem from a woman in her thirties or forties in good health. CDR3s include the opening cysteine and the closing phenylalanine or tryptophan. The D gene is left open where the match is weak. Size values are once, few and many counts, or a class for expanded clones, and some rows have none.

TRBV6-2/TRBV6-3	TRBD1	few	TRBJ2-5	CASSSRTGATQYF	TGTGCCAGCAGTTCCAGGACAGGAGCGACCCAGTACTTC
TRBV6-1	-	-	TRBJ2-3	CASSEAPSGTDTQYF	TGTGCCAGCAGTGAAGCTCCCAGCGGCACAGATACGCAGTATTTT
TRBV6-2/TRBV6-3	-	-	TRBJ2-7	CASSYPNRVLYEQYF	TGTGCCAGCAGTTACCCAAACAGGGTACTCTACGAGCAGTACTTC
TRBV9	-	many	TRBJ1-2	CASSVNYGYTF	TGTGCCAGCAGCGTTAACTATGGCTACACCTTC
TRBV24-1	-	few	TRBJ2-3	CATELWDTQYF	TGTGCCACCGAGCTGTGGGATACGCAGTATTTT
TRBV14	-	once	TRBJ2-1	CASSRQTSYNEQFF	TGTGCCAGCAGCCGACAAACCTCCTACAATGAGCAGTTCTTC
TRBV20-1	TRBD2	-	TRBJ2-5	CSAREHSGGAGTQYF	TGCAGTGCTAGAGAACATAGCGGGGGGGCGGGGACCCAGTACTTC
TRBV9	TRBD2	few	TRBJ2-3	CASSDLAGSTDTQYF	TGTGCCAGCAGCGACCTAGCGGGGAGCACAGATACGCAGTATTTT
TRBV4-1	-	-	TRBJ2-4	CASSQGSNIRYF	TGCGCCAGCAGCCAAGGATCGAACATTCGGTACTTC
TRBV20-1	TRBD1	-	TRBJ1-1	CSARPSDRANTEAFF	TGCAGTGCTAGACCCTCGGACAGGGCTAACACTGAAGCTTTCTTT
TRBV18	TRBD1	few	TRBJ1-2	CASSPTGAHGYTF	TGTGCCAGCTCACCAACAGGGGCCCATGGCTACACCTTC
TRBV29-1	-	few	TRBJ2-3	CSVVLTRGTQYF	TGCAGCGTCGTTTTGACCCGGGGTACGCAGTATTTT
TRBV6-2/TRBV6-3	-	-	TRBJ2-3	CASSYTAVPDTQYF	TGTGCCAGCAGTTATACGGCAGTCCCAGATACGCAGTATTTT
TRBV6-5	-	few	TRBJ2-5	CASSYSGGRWVTQETQYF	TGTGCCAGCAGTTACTCGGGGGGACGGTGGGTAACTCAAGAGACCCAGTACTTC
TRBV6-5	-	-	TRBJ1-6	CASSYGGTEKSPLHF	TGTGCCAGCAGTTACGGGGGGACGGAAAAATCACCCCTCCACTTT
TRBV9	TRBD1	-	TRBJ2-5	CASSEGQGVLETQYF	TGTGCCAGCAGCGAGGGACAGGGGGTTTTAGAGACCCAGTACTTC
TRBV16	TRBD2	once	TRBJ2-7	CASSPQRDYEQYF	TGTGCCAGCAGCCCTCAGCGGGACTACGAGCAGTACTTC
TRBV15	TRBD1	few	TRBJ1-2	CATSRDRTYGYTF	TGTGCCACCAGCAGGGACAGGACCTATGGCTACACCTTC
TRBV25-1	-	-	TRBJ2-4	CASSTGTKKNIQYF	TGTGCCAGCAGTACCGGGACAAAAAAAAACATTCAGTACTTC
TRBV28	TRBD1	once	TRBJ1-2	CASRFGQGLYYGYTF	TGTGCCAGCAGGTTTGGACAGGGACTGTACTATGGCTACACCTTC
TRBV29-1	TRBD2	few	TRBJ2-1	CSVGTRGDYEQFF	TGCAGCGTCGGGACTAGAGGGGACTATGAGCAGTTCTTC
TRBV9	-	-	TRBJ2-1	CASSVIAGASGRNEQFF	TGTGCCAGCAGCGTGATTGCGGGGGCCAGCGGACGCAATGAGCAGTTCTTC
TRBV6-2/TRBV6-3	-	few	TRBJ2-5	CASNERQAGETQYF	TGTGCCAGCAATGAACGACAGGCCGGGGAGACCCAGTACTTC
TRBV7-2	TRBD1	many	TRBJ2-5	CASSYDRGRETQYF	TGTGCCAGCAGTTACGACAGGGGCCGCGAGACCCAGTACTTC
TRBV4-3	-	-	TRBJ2-1	CASSQERRGFEQFF	TGCGCCAGCAGCCAAGAAAGACGGGGGTTTGAGCAGTTCTTC
TRBV20-1	TRBD1	-	TRBJ2-5	CSAMAGGALETQYF	TGCAGTGCTATGGCAGGGGGTGCTCTAGAGACCCAGTACTTC
TRBV14	-	few	TRBJ2-5	CASSPQAAGPRETQYF	TGTGCCAGCAGCCCCCAAGCGGCGGGACCTCGAGAGACCCAGTACTTC
TRBV2	-	-	TRBJ1-2	CASTMRLTSEAGYTF	TGTGCCAGCACGATGAGACTAACATCGGAGGCGGGCTACACCTTC
TRBV2	-	once	TRBJ1-4	CASSAPGRDPEKLFF	TGTGCCAGCAGTGCCCCAGGGCGAGACCCTGAAAAACTGTTTTTT
TRBV5-4	TRBD2	few	TRBJ2-3	CASSIGLAGGTDTQYF	TGTGCCAGCAGTATAGGACTAGCGGGAGGCACAGATACGCAGTATTTT
TRBV18	-	once	TRBJ2-4	CASSPMTSPQYF	TGTGCCAGCTCACCTATGACGTCGCCGCAGTACTTC
TRBV6-2/TRBV6-3	-	-	TRBJ2-7	CASSYSGVQYEQYF	TGTGCCAGCAGTTACTCCGGGGTCCAATACGAGCAGTACTTC
TRBV4-1	-	-	TRBJ1-6	CASSQDLGAKNSPLHF	TGCGCCAGCAGCCAAGATCTGGGGGCGAAGAATTCACCCCTCCACTTT
TRBV20-1	TRBD2	-	TRBJ2-3	CSARPRASGTDTQYF	TGCAGTGCTCGTCCACGGGCTAGCGGGACAGATACGCAGTATTTT
TRBV5-5	TRBD1	-	TRBJ2-7	CASSPWDSRSYEQYF	TGTGCCAGCAGCCCATGGGACAGTAGATCCTACGAGCAGTACTTC
TRBV6-6	-	-	TRBJ2-5	CASSYRNVETQNF	TGTGCCAGCAGTTACCGGAACGTAGAGACCCAGAACTTC
TRBV10-3	-	-	TRBJ2-1	CAISESVGGHYNEQFF	TGTGCCATCAGTGAGTCGGTGGGGGGGCACTACAATGAGCAGTTCTTC
TRBV5-1	TRBD2	-	TRBJ2-1	CASSFLAGVGFF	TGCGCCAGCAGCTTCCTAGCGGGGGTCGGGTTCTTC
TRBV28	TRBD1	-	TRBJ2-6	CAVQGSGFSGANVLTF	TGTGCCGTACAGGGGTCCGGTTTCTCTGGGGCCAACGTCCTGACTTTC
TRBV20-1	-	few	TRBJ1-2	CSAPTGAGVNYGYTF	TGCAGTGCCCCTACGGGGGCAGGGGTAAACTATGGCTACACCTTC